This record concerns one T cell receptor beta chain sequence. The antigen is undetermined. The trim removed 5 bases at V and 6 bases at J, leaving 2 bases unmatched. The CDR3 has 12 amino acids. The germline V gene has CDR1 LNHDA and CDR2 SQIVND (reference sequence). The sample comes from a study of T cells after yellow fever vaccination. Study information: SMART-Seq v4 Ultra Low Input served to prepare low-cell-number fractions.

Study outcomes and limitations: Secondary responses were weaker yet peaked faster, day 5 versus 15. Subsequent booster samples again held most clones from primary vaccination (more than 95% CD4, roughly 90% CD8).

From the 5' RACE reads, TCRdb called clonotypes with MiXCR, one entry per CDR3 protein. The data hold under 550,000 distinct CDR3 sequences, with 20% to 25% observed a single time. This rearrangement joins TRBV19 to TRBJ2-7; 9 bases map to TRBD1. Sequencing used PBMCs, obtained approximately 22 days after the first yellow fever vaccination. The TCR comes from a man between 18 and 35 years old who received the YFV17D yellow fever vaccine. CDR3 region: CASSGTGREQYF. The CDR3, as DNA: TGTGCCAGTAGTGGGACAGGGCGCGAGCAGTACTTC. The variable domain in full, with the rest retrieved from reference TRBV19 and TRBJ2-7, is DGGITQSPKYLFRKEGQNVTLSCEQNLNHDAMYWYRQDPGQGLRLIYYSQIVNDFQKGDIAEGYSVSREKKESFPLTVTSAQKNPTAFYLCASSGTGREQYFGPGTRLTVT.